A selection of T cell receptor beta chains follows, all from one sample in a study of CD8 T cells in ankylosing spondylitis. TCRdb re-analysed the 5' RACE reads in MiXCR, keeping a single row per CDR3 protein. The data contain a few hundred thousand distinct CDR3 sequences, less than 25% of them singletons. Sequenced sample: blood, either unsorted or a sorted T cell fraction (not recorded which). These receptors originate from a female donor with ankylosing spondylitis or in good health (not recorded which). Both conserved end residues are part of each CDR3. The order of the fields is J gene, V gene, CDR3 length, clone size, D gene, CDR3 DNA, CDR3 protein. D genes are given only for firm matches. A clone size is listed for some rows: how often the clone was seen (once, few, many), or a class if it is expanded.

j_gene: TRBJ1-5
v_gene: TRBV20-1
len: 13
abundance: -
d_gene: -
CDR3nt: TGCAGTGCTAGGGCAGACAGGAATCAGCCCCAGCATTTT
CDR3aa: CSARADRNQPQHF

j_gene: TRBJ2-1
v_gene: TRBV12-3/TRBV12-4
len: 14
abundance: -
d_gene: TRBD2
CDR3nt: TGTGCCAGCAGTTTTTACGGGAGGGACAATGAGCAGTTCTTC
CDR3aa: CASSFYGRDNEQFF

j_gene: TRBJ2-1
v_gene: TRBV9
len: 17
abundance: -
d_gene: -
CDR3nt: TGTGCCAGCAGCGCCCGGGACTTCCCTCTGGACTACAATGAGCAGTTCTTC
CDR3aa: CASSARDFPLDYNEQFF

j_gene: TRBJ2-4
v_gene: TRBV12-3/TRBV12-4
len: 13
abundance: few
d_gene: TRBD1
CDR3nt: TGTGCCAGCACCCGGACAGGGCAAAACATTCAGTACTTC
CDR3aa: CASTRTGQNIQYF

j_gene: TRBJ1-2
v_gene: TRBV6-5
len: 13
abundance: few
d_gene: -
CDR3nt: TGTGCCAGCAGTTACTCCCCGGACTATGGCTACACCTTC
CDR3aa: CASSYSPDYGYTF

j_gene: TRBJ1-1
v_gene: TRBV28
len: 13
abundance: many
d_gene: -
CDR3nt: TGTGCCAGCAGTTTAACCGGGAGCACTGAAGCTTTCTTT
CDR3aa: CASSLTGSTEAFF

j_gene: TRBJ1-4
v_gene: TRBV7-9
len: 15
abundance: -
d_gene: TRBD1
CDR3nt: TGTGCCAGCAGCTCGGACAGGGGGGTTAATGAAAAACTGTTTTTT
CDR3aa: CASSSDRGVNEKLFF

j_gene: TRBJ2-7
v_gene: TRBV10-3
len: 17
abundance: -
d_gene: TRBD2
CDR3nt: TGTGCCATCAGTGAGTCGACTAGCGGGAGTGGGACCTACGAGCAGTACTTC
CDR3aa: CAISESTSGSGTYEQYF

j_gene: TRBJ1-2
v_gene: TRBV29-1
len: 11
abundance: many
d_gene: -
CDR3nt: TGCAGCGCCCCAACAGGGCGCGGCTACACCTTC
CDR3aa: CSAPTGRGYTF

j_gene: TRBJ1-1
v_gene: TRBV18
len: 16
abundance: -
d_gene: TRBD1
CDR3nt: TGTGCCAGCTCACCACCTGGGCAGGGGGCGGTGACTGAAGCTTTCTTT
CDR3aa: CASSPPGQGAVTEAFF

j_gene: TRBJ2-2
v_gene: TRBV9
len: 17
abundance: few
d_gene: TRBD2
CDR3nt: TGTGCCAGCAGCCTAACTAGCGGGAGATCAAACACCGGGGAGCTGTTTTTT
CDR3aa: CASSLTSGRSNTGELFF

j_gene: TRBJ1-1
v_gene: TRBV12-3/TRBV12-4
len: 15
abundance: -
d_gene: TRBD1
CDR3nt: TGTGCCAGCAGTTTAGAGTGGGGACAGGGGCCCTCGGCTTTCTTT
CDR3aa: CASSLEWGQGPSAFF

j_gene: TRBJ1-5
v_gene: TRBV30
len: 14
abundance: -
d_gene: -
CDR3nt: TGTGCCTGGAGTGTATCCCGTAGCAATCAGCCCCAGCATTTT
CDR3aa: CAWSVSRSNQPQHF

j_gene: TRBJ2-7
v_gene: TRBV2
len: 14
abundance: -
d_gene: TRBD1
CDR3nt: TGTGCCAGCAGGCGACAGGGGAGCTCCGACGAGCAGTACTTC
CDR3aa: CASRRQGSSDEQYF

j_gene: TRBJ1-1
v_gene: TRBV5-5
len: 13
abundance: -
d_gene: -
CDR3nt: TGTGCCAGCAGCTTGGGGTCTTCAGAGGAGGCTTTCTTT
CDR3aa: CASSLGSSEEAFF

j_gene: TRBJ2-5
v_gene: TRBV20-1
len: 14
abundance: -
d_gene: TRBD2
CDR3nt: TGCAGTGCTACACTAGCGGGTGCCCAAGAGACCCAGTACTTC
CDR3aa: CSATLAGAQETQYF

j_gene: TRBJ2-3
v_gene: TRBV2
len: 16
abundance: many
d_gene: -
CDR3nt: TGTGCCAGCAGTGTGTCCGTAGCACGTACCACAGATACGCAGTATTTT
CDR3aa: CASSVSVARTTDTQYF

j_gene: TRBJ1-2
v_gene: TRBV6-8
len: 16
abundance: -
d_gene: -
CDR3nt: TGTGCCACACCACTTCCGCCCCTGACAGAGGACTATGGCTACACCTTC
CDR3aa: CATPLPPLTEDYGYTF

j_gene: TRBJ2-7
v_gene: TRBV12-3/TRBV12-4
len: 13
abundance: many
d_gene: -
CDR3nt: TGTGCCAGCAGATGGGCGAACTCCTACGAGCAGTACTTC
CDR3aa: CASRWANSYEQYF

j_gene: TRBJ2-1
v_gene: TRBV5-1
len: 14
abundance: few
d_gene: TRBD2
CDR3nt: TGCGCCAGCAGCTCGGGGACTAGCGGGGGTGAGCAGTTCTTC
CDR3aa: CASSSGTSGGEQFF

j_gene: TRBJ2-3
v_gene: TRBV25-1
len: 15
abundance: few
d_gene: -
CDR3nt: TGTGCCAGCAGTGGAACCTTGGGGGACACAGATACGCAGTATTTT
CDR3aa: CASSGTLGDTDTQYF

j_gene: TRBJ2-2
v_gene: TRBV24-1
len: 17
abundance: -
d_gene: TRBD2
CDR3nt: TGTGCCACCAGTGATCAGGGACTAGCTCGAAACACCGGGGAGCTGTTTTTT
CDR3aa: CATSDQGLARNTGELFF

j_gene: TRBJ2-1
v_gene: TRBV6-1
len: 16
abundance: -
d_gene: TRBD2
CDR3nt: TGTGCCAGCACCACCCGGGGAGGCGGGAGGCAGTATGAGCAGTTCTTC
CDR3aa: CASTTRGGGRQYEQFF

j_gene: TRBJ2-1
v_gene: TRBV5-1
len: 12
abundance: -
d_gene: -
CDR3nt: TGCGCCAGCAGCATTAGAGGCCTTGAGCAGTTCTTC
CDR3aa: CASSIRGLEQFF

j_gene: TRBJ2-7
v_gene: TRBV7-8
len: 14
abundance: -
d_gene: TRBD1
CDR3nt: TGTGCCAGCAGCAGGGACAGGGTCGCCTACGAGCAGTACTTC
CDR3aa: CASSRDRVAYEQYF

j_gene: TRBJ2-5
v_gene: TRBV5-1
len: 13
abundance: -
d_gene: -
CDR3nt: TGCGCCAGCAGCTCAGGGAGCTCGGAGACCCAGTACTTC
CDR3aa: CASSSGSSETQYF

j_gene: TRBJ2-7
v_gene: TRBV20-1
len: 14
abundance: few
d_gene: TRBD2
CDR3nt: TGCAGTGCCTTATCACTAGCGGGAACCTACGAGCAGTACTTC
CDR3aa: CSALSLAGTYEQYF

j_gene: TRBJ2-2
v_gene: TRBV7-3
len: 12
abundance: -
d_gene: -
CDR3nt: TGTGCCAGCAGCACACCTAGCGGGGAGCTGTTTTTT
CDR3aa: CASSTPSGELFF

j_gene: TRBJ1-5
v_gene: TRBV12-3/TRBV12-4
len: 13
abundance: many
d_gene: -
CDR3nt: TGTGCCAGCAGTTTAGGAACAAGGGAACCCCAGCATTTT
CDR3aa: CASSLGTREPQHF

j_gene: TRBJ2-2
v_gene: TRBV6-5
len: 18
abundance: -
d_gene: -
CDR3nt: TGTGCCAGCAGTTACCAGGGTGGCCTGGCGTTGAACACCGGGGAGCTGTTTTTT
CDR3aa: CASSYQGGLALNTGELFF

j_gene: TRBJ2-2
v_gene: TRBV19
len: 18
abundance: few
d_gene: TRBD2
CDR3nt: TGTGCCAGTAGGCCCCGGGGACTAGCGGGACCGAACACCGGGGAGCTGTTTTTT
CDR3aa: CASRPRGLAGPNTGELFF

j_gene: TRBJ1-1
v_gene: TRBV29-1
len: 15
abundance: few
d_gene: -
CDR3nt: TGCAGCGTTGACGGGACTGTAATCACGGGGACTGAAGCTTTCTTT
CDR3aa: CSVDGTVITGTEAFF

j_gene: TRBJ1-1
v_gene: TRBV2
len: 11
abundance: -
d_gene: -
CDR3nt: TGTGCCAGCACCGGGTTCACTGAAGCTTTCTTT
CDR3aa: CASTGFTEAFF

j_gene: TRBJ2-5
v_gene: TRBV29-1
len: 12
abundance: few
d_gene: TRBD1
CDR3nt: TGCAGCGTTAAGGGACAGGAGGAGACCCAGTACTTC
CDR3aa: CSVKGQEETQYF

j_gene: TRBJ2-7
v_gene: TRBV19
len: 13
abundance: -
d_gene: -
CDR3nt: TGTGCCACCCGGCAGACTGGCCCCTACGAGCAGTACTTC
CDR3aa: CATRQTGPYEQYF

j_gene: TRBJ2-7
v_gene: TRBV28
len: 17
abundance: -
d_gene: TRBD2
CDR3nt: TGTGCCAGCAGTCCAACCCTCGCGACTAGCGGGAACGACGAGCAGTACTTC
CDR3aa: CASSPTLATSGNDEQYF

j_gene: TRBJ1-2
v_gene: TRBV5-1
len: 12
abundance: few
d_gene: -
CDR3nt: TGCGCCAGCAGCTTGAGCCGGGAAGGCTACACCTTC
CDR3aa: CASSLSREGYTF

j_gene: TRBJ1-5
v_gene: TRBV20-1
len: 14
abundance: few
d_gene: TRBD1
CDR3nt: TGCAGTGCAACGACAGGGGCCGAGGGTCAGCCCCAGCATTTT
CDR3aa: CSATTGAEGQPQHF

j_gene: TRBJ2-2
v_gene: TRBV6-1
len: 14
abundance: -
d_gene: TRBD2
CDR3nt: TGTGCCAGCAGTGCTAGCGGATTAACCGGGGAGCTGTTTTTT
CDR3aa: CASSASGLTGELFF

j_gene: TRBJ2-7
v_gene: TRBV3-1
len: 13
abundance: few
d_gene: TRBD2
CDR3nt: TGTGCCAGCAGCCAATATAGCGGGAACGAGCAGTACTTC
CDR3aa: CASSQYSGNEQYF

j_gene: TRBJ1-1
v_gene: TRBV7-9
len: 16
abundance: -
d_gene: -
CDR3nt: TGTGCCAGCAGCTTATTGGGCTTTGACAAGCCGATTGAAGCTTTCTTT
CDR3aa: CASSLLGFDKPIEAFF

j_gene: TRBJ1-2
v_gene: TRBV24-1
len: 12
abundance: -
d_gene: -
CDR3nt: TGTGCCACCAGTGATACTAACTATGGCTACACCTTC
CDR3aa: CATSDTNYGYTF

j_gene: TRBJ1-1
v_gene: TRBV29-1
len: 14
abundance: few
d_gene: -
CDR3nt: -
CDR3aa: CSVGPGQGRTEAFF

j_gene: TRBJ2-1
v_gene: TRBV20-1
len: 20
abundance: -
d_gene: TRBD2
CDR3nt: TGCAGTGCTAGAGACCCACTAGCGGGAGGACTTATAAGCTCCTACAATGAGCAGTTCTTC
CDR3aa: CSARDPLAGGLISSYNEQFF

j_gene: TRBJ1-1
v_gene: TRBV29-1
len: 13
abundance: few
d_gene: -
CDR3nt: TGCAGCGTAGACCAACAGGGGAACACTGAAGCTTTCTTT
CDR3aa: CSVDQQGNTEAFF

j_gene: TRBJ2-1
v_gene: TRBV30
len: 13
abundance: -
d_gene: TRBD2
CDR3nt: TGTGCCTGGTCTCGCGGGAGGGCCATTGAGCAGTTCTTC
CDR3aa: CAWSRGRAIEQFF

j_gene: TRBJ1-5
v_gene: TRBV20-1
len: 14
abundance: many
d_gene: -
CDR3nt: TGCAGTGCTAGAGATGGAGGGAGTTATCAGCCCCAGCATTTT
CDR3aa: CSARDGGSYQPQHF

j_gene: TRBJ1-1
v_gene: TRBV7-3
len: 12
abundance: many
d_gene: -
CDR3nt: TGTGCCAGCAGCTTCCTCGGGGCTGAAGCTTTCTTT
CDR3aa: CASSFLGAEAFF

j_gene: TRBJ1-5
v_gene: TRBV20-1
len: 15
abundance: few
d_gene: -
CDR3nt: TGCAGTGCTAGAGATGTAGGGTCCCGCAATCAGCCCCAGCATTTT
CDR3aa: CSARDVGSRNQPQHF